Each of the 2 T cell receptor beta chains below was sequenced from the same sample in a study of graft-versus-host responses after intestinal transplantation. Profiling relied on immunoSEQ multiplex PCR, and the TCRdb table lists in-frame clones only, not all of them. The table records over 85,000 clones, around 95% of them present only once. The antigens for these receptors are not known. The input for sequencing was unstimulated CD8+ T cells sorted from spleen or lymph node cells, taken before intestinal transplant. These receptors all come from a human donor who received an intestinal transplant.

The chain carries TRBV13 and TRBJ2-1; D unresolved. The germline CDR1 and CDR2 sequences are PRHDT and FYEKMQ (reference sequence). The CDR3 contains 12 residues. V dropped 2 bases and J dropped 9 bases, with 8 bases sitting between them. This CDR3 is CASSLRAPEQFF. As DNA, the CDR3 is TGTGCCAGCAGCTTAAGGGCTCCTGAGCAGTTCTTC. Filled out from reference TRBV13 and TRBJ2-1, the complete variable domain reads AAGVIQSPRHLIKEKRETATLKCYPIPRHDTVYWYQQGPGQDPQFLISFYEKMQSDKGSIPDRFSAQQFSDYHSELNMSSLELGDSALYFCASSLRAPEQFFGPGTRLTVL.

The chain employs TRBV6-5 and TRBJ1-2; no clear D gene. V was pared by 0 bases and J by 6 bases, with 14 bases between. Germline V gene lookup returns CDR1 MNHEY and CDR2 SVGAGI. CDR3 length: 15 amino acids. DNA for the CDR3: TGTGCCAGCAGTTACTCTAGGGAATCCGCTGATGGCTACACCTTC. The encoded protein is CASSYSRESADGYTF.